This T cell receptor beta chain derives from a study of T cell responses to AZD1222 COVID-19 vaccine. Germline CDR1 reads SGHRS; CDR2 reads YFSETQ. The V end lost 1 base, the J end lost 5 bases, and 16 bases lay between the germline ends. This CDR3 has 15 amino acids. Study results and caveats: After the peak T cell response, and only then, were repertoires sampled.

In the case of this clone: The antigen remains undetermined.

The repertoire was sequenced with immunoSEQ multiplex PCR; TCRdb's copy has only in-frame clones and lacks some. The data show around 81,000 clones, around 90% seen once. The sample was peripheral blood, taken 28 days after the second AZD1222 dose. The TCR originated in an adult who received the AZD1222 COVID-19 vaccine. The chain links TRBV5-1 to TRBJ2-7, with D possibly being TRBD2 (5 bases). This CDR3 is CASSLSLSFGNEQYF. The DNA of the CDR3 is TGCGCCAGCAGCTTGAGTTTGAGTTTCGGGAACGAGCAGTACTTC.